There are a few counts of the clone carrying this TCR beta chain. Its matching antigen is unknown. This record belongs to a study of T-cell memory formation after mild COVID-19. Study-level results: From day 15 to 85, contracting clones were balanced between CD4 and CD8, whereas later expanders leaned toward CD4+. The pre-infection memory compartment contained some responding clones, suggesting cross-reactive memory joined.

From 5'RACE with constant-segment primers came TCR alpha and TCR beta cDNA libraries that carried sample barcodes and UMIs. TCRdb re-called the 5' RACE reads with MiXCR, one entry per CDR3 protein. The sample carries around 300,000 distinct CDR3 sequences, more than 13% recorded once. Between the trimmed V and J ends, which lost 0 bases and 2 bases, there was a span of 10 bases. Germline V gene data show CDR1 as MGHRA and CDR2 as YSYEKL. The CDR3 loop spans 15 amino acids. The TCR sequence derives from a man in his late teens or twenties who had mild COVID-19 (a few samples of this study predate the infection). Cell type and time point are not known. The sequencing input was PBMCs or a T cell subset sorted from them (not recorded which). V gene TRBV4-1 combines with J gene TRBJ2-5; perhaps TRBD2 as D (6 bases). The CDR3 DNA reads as TGCGCCAGCAGCCAAGACGTGGGGGGACAAGAGACCCAGTACTTC. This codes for CASSQDVGGQETQYF.